The 32 T cell receptor beta chains below were found in one sample sequenced in a study of cytomegalovirus exposure and HLA in healthy donors. Profiling relied on immunoSEQ multiplex PCR, and the TCRdb table lists in-frame clones only, not all of them. The data show about 160,000 clones, approximately 96% seen once. Sequenced input: PBMCs. All receptors derive from a woman younger than 35 in good health and CMV-seronegative.

This clone came up once. V gene TRBV6-6 combines with J gene TRBJ2-4; D might be TRBD2 (5 bases). Trimming stripped 2 bases from V and 8 bases from J, with 16 bases between. The CDR3 runs 15 residues. Germline-derived CDR1 and CDR2 are MNHNY and SVGAGI (reference sequence). The CDR3 loop reads CASSYRPSGMDIQYF. The CDR3 nucleotides read TGTGCCAGCAGTTACCGGCCCTCGGGAATGGACATTCAGTACTTC.

This rearrangement joins TRBV4-3 to TRBJ1-5, with D uncertain. Trimming stripped 0 bases from V and 5 bases from J, with 8 bases between. This CDR3 has 14 residues. In germline, CDR1 is LGHNA, CDR2 YSLEER. The CDR3 protein is CASSQDGGHQPQHF. In DNA form, the CDR3 reads TGCGCCAGCAGCCAAGATGGCGGTCATCAGCCCCAGCATTTT.

CDR3 region: CASSHLTGEGSRQYF. The CDR3 DNA sequence: TGCGCCAGCAGCCACTTAACAGGCGAAGGGTCGCGGCAGTATTTT. V is TRBV4-1 and J is TRBJ2-3; tentatively, D is TRBD1 (5 bases). This CDR3 has 15 amino acids. Germline lookup yields CDR1 MGHRA and CDR2 YSYEKL. Trimming pared 3 bases from V and 11 bases from J, leaving 21 bases between.

The J gene is TRBJ2-2, the V gene TRBV7-2; TRBD2 matches at 12 bases. Germline V lookup: CDR1 SGHTA, CDR2 FQGNSA. The CDR3 loop spans 19 amino acids. The V segment lost 5 bases and the J segment 4 bases; nucleotides outside the gene matches: 14. Here the CDR3 reads CASSPHALTSGGITGELFF. CDR3 DNA sequence: TGTGCCAGCAGCCCTCACGCACTTACTAGCGGGGGGATCACCGGGGAGCTGTTTTTT.

This clone was found many times. The J gene is TRBJ1-2, the V gene TRBV27; no clear D gene. The CDR3 is 14 residues long. Germline CDR1 MNHEY, CDR2 SMNVEV (reference sequence). V dropped 3 bases and J dropped 5 bases, with 13 bases sitting between them. The CDR3 bases are TGTGCCAGCAGTTTGAGTCACAACAGTTATGGCTACACCTTC. This encodes CASSLSHNSYGYTF.

The V and J genes are TRBV19 and TRBJ1-2, with D possibly being TRBD1 (5 bases). Trimming took 1 base from V and 0 from J, leaving 9 bases between them. The CDR3 contains 15 residues. Germline V lookup: CDR1 LNHDA, CDR2 SQIVND (reference sequence). The CDR3 DNA sequence: TGTGCCAGTAGTATAGGACAGACAGCTAACTATGGCTACACCTTC. Translating it yields CASSIGQTANYGYTF. The whole variable domain, filled in from reference TRBV19 and TRBJ1-2, reads DGGITQSPKYLFRKEGQNVTLSCEQNLNHDAMYWYRQDPGQGLRLIYYSQIVNDFQKGDIAEGYSVSREKKESFPLTVTSAQKNPTAFYLCASSIGQTANYGYTFGSGTRLTVV.

The V and J genes are TRBV9 and TRBJ2-7; weak D call: TRBD1 (6 bases). Germline V gives CDR1 SGDLS, CDR2 YYNGEE. V lost 3 bases and J lost 1, with 11 bases in between. This CDR3 has 14 residues. CDR3 sequence: CASSELQGSYEQYF. The CDR3 DNA reads as TGTGCCAGCAGCGAGCTTCAGGGGTCCTACGAGCAGTACTTC.

This clone was observed a single time. The rearrangement joins TRBV7-6 to TRBJ2-2, with 8 positions matching TRBD1. From germline, CDR1 is SGHVS and CDR2 FNYEAQ. The CDR3 is 17 amino acids. The J segment lost 6 bases and the V segment lost 2 bases, leaving 11 bases of the junction unmatched. CDR3 DNA sequence: TGTGCCAGCAGCTTAAACCCCGACAGGGGCTCCGCCGGGGAGCTGTTTTTT. Translation gives CASSLNPDRGSAGELFF.

CDR3 sequence: CASSYDRNSNQPQHF. CDR3 sequence (DNA): TGTGCCAGCAGTTACGACAGGAATAGCAATCAGCCCCAGCATTTT. The J gene is TRBJ1-5, the V gene TRBV6-5; D is possibly TRBD1 (6 bases). The CDR3 runs to 15 residues. CDR1 MNHEY and CDR2 SVGAGI come from the germline V gene. Trimming pared 2 bases from V and 0 bases from J, leaving 8 bases between.

In nucleotides, the CDR3 is TGCGCCAGCAGCTTCGCCCCGGGACAGGGTCAAGCTTTCTTT. Translated: CASSFAPGQGQAFF. V and J are TRBV5-1 and TRBJ1-1, with 9 bases identical to TRBD1. The CDR3 contains 14 residues. V shed 2 bases, J shed 9 bases, and the junction held 8 bases outside the gene matches. The germline CDR1 and CDR2 sequences are SGHRS and YFSETQ.

The chain uses TRBV7-6 and TRBJ2-7, with D possibly being TRBD2 (7 bases). The CDR3 covers 16 residues. In germline, CDR1 is SGHVS, CDR2 FNYEAQ. V lost 2 bases and J lost 4, with 18 bases in between. This CDR3 reads CASSLTSTRGAYEQYF. The CDR3, as DNA: TGTGCCAGCAGCTTAACCTCCACACGGGGGGCGTACGAGCAGTACTTC. The full variable domain, rest sourced from reference TRBV7-6 and TRBJ2-7, is GAGVSQSPRYKVTKRGQDVALRCDPISGHVSLYWYRQALGQGPEFLTYFNYEAQQDKSGLPNDRFSAERPEGSISTLTIQRTEQRDSAMYRCASSLTSTRGAYEQYFGPGTRLTVT.

CDR3 amino acids: CASSSPGGVLDTQYF. The CDR3 DNA reads as TGTGCCAGCAGTTCTCCGGGGGGGGTACTAGATACGCAGTATTTT. This sequence joins TRBV2 and TRBJ2-3, with TRBD2 matching 8 bases. Unmatched junction bases numbered 9, after V lost 5 bases and J lost 5 bases. The CDR3 covers 15 residues. From germline, CDR1 is SNHLY and CDR2 FYNNEI. Looking up the rest from reference TRBV2 and TRBJ2-3 gives the full variable domain: EPEVTQTPSHQVTQMGQEVILRCVPISNHLYFYWYRQILGQKVEFLVSFYNNEISEKSEIFDDQFSVERPDGSNFTLKIRSTKLEDSAMYFCASSSPGGVLDTQYFGPGTRLTVL.

The chain combines TRBV30 with TRBJ2-7; 9 positions match TRBD2. The CDR3 totals 17 residues. With V trimmed by 1 base and J by 3 bases, 13 bases remained unmatched. Germline CDR1 reads GTSNPN; CDR2 reads SVGIG (reference sequence). The CDR3, as DNA: TGTGCCTGGAGTGCATTCCTCCATAGCGGGGGAGACTACGAGCAGTACTTC. It is translated as CAWSAFLHSGGDYEQYF.

The V call is TRBV9, the J call TRBJ1-1; TRBD1 matches at 7 bases. Trimming at V came to 0 bases and at J to 4 bases, leaving 6 bases not matched to a gene. The germline CDR1 and CDR2 sequences are SGDLS and YYNGEE. The CDR3 contains 15 residues. The CDR3 DNA sequence: TGTGCCAGCAGCGTAGGTAGACAGGGAGGCACTGAAGCTTTCTTT. Its translation: CASSVGRQGGTEAFF.

This clone was counted once. The chain uses TRBV19 and TRBJ2-7; 9 bases are shared with TRBD1. Germline CDR1 LNHDA, CDR2 SQIVND (reference sequence). The CDR3 runs 13 residues. The trim removed 4 bases at V and 5 bases at J, leaving 3 bases unmatched. The CDR3 DNA follows: TGTGCCAGTAGTACGGACAGGGGAGACGAGCAGTACTTC. As protein: CASSTDRGDEQYF.

The V call is TRBV9, the J call TRBJ2-7; TRBD1 agrees at 7 bases. This CDR3 has 16 amino acids. Germline V gene sequence: CDR1 SGDLS, CDR2 YYNGEE. Trimming cost V 3 bases and J 2 bases; bases outside gene matches: 11. In DNA, the CDR3 is TGTGCCAGCAGCGCAGGGGCCGATCAGGGGGCCTACGAGCAGTACTTC. This gives the protein CASSAGADQGAYEQYF.

This clone was seen just once. V usage is TRBV7-6 and J usage is TRBJ2-1; 8 bases agree with TRBD2. Unmatched junction bases numbered 1, after V lost 4 bases and J lost 2 bases. Germline assignment: CDR1 SGHVS and CDR2 FNYEAQ. The CDR3 runs to 14 residues. CDR3 DNA sequence: TGTGCCAGCAGCTCCGGGGGGGCCTACAATGAGCAGTTCTTC. It specifies CASSSGGAYNEQFF.

The chain uses TRBV18 and TRBJ2-5; 7 nucleotides match TRBD1. V shed 3 bases and J 5 bases; nucleotides not matched to a gene: 9. The CDR3 consists of 15 residues. The germline CDR1 and CDR2 sequences are KGHSH and LQKENI. CDR3 sequence reads: CASSPDRVSGETQYF. Written as DNA, the CDR3 is TGTGCCAGCTCACCCGACAGGGTTTCGGGGGAGACCCAGTACTTC.

The V call is TRBV29-1, the J call TRBJ2-4; a weak D match, TRBD1 (5 bases). The length of the CDR3 is 12 residues. Germline V gene sequence: CDR1 SQVTM, CDR2 ANQGSEA. V gave up 6 bases and J gave up 2 bases, with 8 bases separating them. CDR3 bases: TGCAGCGTCCAGGGTTCCAAAAACATTCAGTACTTC. It translates to CSVQGSKNIQYF. Looking up the rest from reference TRBV29-1 and TRBJ2-4 gives the full variable domain: SAVISQKPSRDICQRGTSLTIQCQVDSQVTMMFWYRQQPGQSLTLIATANQGSEATYESGFVIDKFPISRPNLTFSTLTVSNMSPEDSSIYLCSVQGSKNIQYFGAGTRLSVL.

The chain uses TRBV5-1 and TRBJ1-2; 8 positions match TRBD1. The CDR3 is 14 residues long. Per germline, CDR1 SGHRS and CDR2 YFSETQ. V was clipped by 5 bases and J by 5 bases; unmatched bases: 8. CDR3 in amino acids: CASSRGQGIYGYTF. The DNA for the CDR3 is TGCGCCAGCAGTCGTGGACAGGGTATTTATGGCTACACCTTC.

CDR3 nucleotide sequence: TGTGCCAGTAGCCTGGGACTAGCGGAGCAGTTCTTC. Translated: CASSLGLAEQFF. The chain joins TRBV19 to TRBJ2-1, with 10 nucleotides matching TRBD2. Trimming took 6 bases from V and 10 from J; bases not matched to a gene: 3. The CDR3 loop spans 12 amino acids. Germline CDR1 and CDR2: LNHDA and SQIVND (reference sequence).

The chain joins TRBV27 to TRBJ1-2; D not certain. The V and J ends lost 5 bases and 8 bases respectively, with 15 bases between them. The CDR3 covers 13 residues. In germline, CDR1 is MNHEY, CDR2 SMNVEV (reference sequence). CDR3 loop: CASSPSVRSGYTF. Here the CDR3 DNA reads TGTGCCAGCAGTCCCTCCGTCAGGTCCGGCTACACCTTC.

The rearrangement joins TRBV4-3 to TRBJ2-7; D unresolved. The CDR3 covers 14 residues. V shed 0 bases and J shed 0 bases, with 6 bases lying between them. The germline V gene has CDR1 LGHNA and CDR2 YSLEER. CDR3 in DNA: TGCGCCAGCAGCCAAGACTACGGCTCCTACGAGCAGTACTTC. Its translation is CASSQDYGSYEQYF.

The V call is TRBV7-9, the J call TRBJ1-3; possibly TRBD1 for D (6 bases). The CDR3 spans 15 residues. The germline V gene has CDR1 SEHNR and CDR2 FQNEAQ (reference sequence). Trimming took 5 bases from V and 0 from J, leaving 11 bases between them. The CDR3 region is CASSIDRPSGNTIYF. In DNA, the CDR3 is TGTGCCAGCAGCATTGACAGGCCCTCTGGAAACACCATATATTTT.

The chain is built from TRBV5-1 and TRBJ1-2; 7 nucleotides align to TRBD1. The CDR3 sequence is 16 residues long. Trimming at V came to 0 bases and at J to 2 bases, leaving 7 bases not matched to a gene. Per the germline V gene, CDR1 is SGHRS and CDR2 is YFSETQ. CDR3 in amino acids: CASSLGGQQGNYGYTF. In DNA form, the CDR3 reads TGCGCCAGCAGCTTGGGGGGACAACAGGGGAACTATGGCTACACCTTC.

V and J are TRBV27 and TRBJ1-4; D remains unclear. Germline lookup yields CDR1 MNHEY and CDR2 SMNVEV (reference sequence). The length of the CDR3 is 14 residues. V was clipped by 6 bases and J by 7 bases, with 15 bases between them. CDR3 amino acids: CASSPCGVCEKLFF. CDR3 in DNA: TGTGCCAGCAGCCCATGTGGAGTTTGTGAAAAACTGTTTTTT. The whole variable domain, filled in from reference TRBV27 and TRBJ1-4, reads EAQVTQNPRYLITVTGKKLTVTCSQNMNHEYMSWYRQDPGLGLRQIYYSMNVEVTDKGDVPEGYKVSRKEKRNFPLILESPSPNQTSLYFCASSPCGVCEKLFFGSGTQLSVL.

The V call is TRBV30, the J call TRBJ1-3, with unresolved D. Trimming took 2 bases from V and 4 from J, leaving 15 bases between them. Germline CDR1 and CDR2: GTSNPN and SVGIG (reference sequence). This CDR3 is built from 15 residues. The CDR3 region has the DNA TGTGCCTGGAGTTTGCCGTCTCCGGTGGGAAACACCATATATTTT. Translation: CAWSLPSPVGNTIYF.

This sequence joins TRBV6-5 and TRBJ2-7; 7 bases line up with TRBD1. The germline gives CDR1 MNHEY, CDR2 SVGAGI. The V segment lost 5 bases and the J segment 3 bases; nucleotides outside the gene matches: 7. The CDR3 totals 14 residues. The CDR3 bases are TGTGCCAGCAGTACAGGGGATGTTTACTACGAGCAGTACTTC. Translation: CASSTGDVYYEQYF.

The chain combines TRBV4-1 with TRBJ1-2, with D possibly being TRBD1 (6 bases). The germline V and J ends were trimmed by 1 base and 4 bases, with 13 bases remaining between them. The V gene's germline CDR1 is MGHRA and CDR2 YSYEKL. The CDR3 loop spans 15 amino acids. Here the CDR3 DNA reads TGCGCCAGCAGCCAAGTTCAGGGGCCCTCCTATGGCTACACCTTC. Encoded protein: CASSQVQGPSYGYTF.

J is TRBJ2-7 and V is TRBV9; 8 bases agree with TRBD2. There are 16 residues in the CDR3. Germline CDR1 SGDLS, CDR2 YYNGEE. Trimming at V came to 4 bases and at J to 3 bases, leaving 12 bases not matched to a gene. The CDR3 reads CASSSTPGGPSYEQYF. The CDR3 nucleotides are TGTGCCAGCAGCTCAACCCCGGGGGGGCCGAGCTACGAGCAGTACTTC.

The chain has TRBV5-1 and TRBJ2-3; D is undetermined. V was pared by 2 bases and J by 6 bases, with 4 bases between. Germline lookup yields CDR1 SGHRS and CDR2 YFSETQ. CDR3 length: 11 residues. The CDR3 loop is CASSFGDTQYF. The CDR3 DNA reads TGCGCCAGCAGCTTCGGGGATACGCAGTATTTT.

The V and J genes are TRBV29-1 and TRBJ2-1; D may be TRBD1 (5 bases). CDR1 and CDR2 (germline): SQVTM, ANQGSEA. This CDR3 is 13 amino acids long. Trimming removed 4 bases from V and 0 bases from J, with 7 bases in between. CDR3 coding DNA: TGCAGCGTTGCAGGGCCCTCCTACAATGAGCAGTTCTTC. Translating it yields CSVAGPSYNEQFF.